This TCR beta chain was sequenced for a study of early T cells in non-severe SARS-CoV-2 infection. Notes on the study in general: Using VDJdb, the matching emphasized anti-spike CD8 responses while missing private and CD4 specificities.

This clonotype was recorded at least ten times. The antigen remains unidentified. Each cDNA molecule carried a unique molecular identifier. TCRdb re-analysed the 5' RACE reads in MiXCR, keeping a single row per CDR3 protein. The repertoire consists of roughly 68,000 distinct CDR3 sequences, with 4% to 5.5% occurring once and the leading ten covering 4.9%. J was trimmed by 2 bases and V by 4 bases; bases with no gene match: 5. The CDR3 has 16 amino acids. Germline V CDR1 and CDR2: SGHNT, YYREEE (reference sequence). Sequencing was done on a sample of whole blood. This sequence originates from an adult who was a healthcare worker with PCR-confirmed SARS-CoV-2 infection or an uninfected control (not recorded which). The rearrangement joins TRBV5-4 to TRBJ2-1; 11 nucleotides match TRBD2. CDR3 DNA: TGTGCCAGCAGCCTGGGGACTAGCGGAGCCTACAATGAGCAGTTCTTC. Residues: CASSLGTSGAYNEQFF.